This TCR beta chain stems from a study of T cell responses to AZD1222 COVID-19 vaccine. Findings of the study overall: Repertoires were obtained solely post-peak T cell response.

The assay was immunoSEQ multiplex PCR, and TCRdb's table has in-frame clones only and misses some. The table has approximately 67,000 clones, 86% seen once. Germline assignment: CDR1 LNHDA and CDR2 SQIVND (reference sequence). The CDR3 totals 14 residues. V was clipped by 6 bases and J by 3 bases, with 12 bases between them. Concerning this clone itself: Its cognate antigen is unknown.

The genes are TRBV19 and TRBJ2-1; a weak D match, TRBD2 (6 bases). The receptor was isolated from an adult in good health. The starting material was peripheral blood, obtained on day 0 of AZD1222 vaccination. The CDR3, as DNA: TGTGCCAGTAGATCGCACGGGGGCTACAATGAGCAGTTCTTC. Its protein product is CASRSHGGYNEQFF.